This T cell receptor beta chain was observed in a study of shared clonotypes between healthy human individuals. Note on this clone: The antigen is unknown.

The naive CD8 subset, CD45RO-negative cells positively selected for CCR7, excluded terminally differentiated effector memory CD45RA+ cells. The donors, all of them Caucasian adults, lived in Nashville, Tennessee. The table came from immunoSEQ multiplex PCR; TCRdb's copy has only in-frame clones and leaves some out. The sample yields some 2.1 million clones, around 95% seen once. Findings and limits, study-wide: Researchers found naive subsets generally carried larger estimated richness than memory subsets.

This CDR3 contains 15 residues. Germline V gives CDR1 SEHNR, CDR2 FQNEAQ (reference sequence). V was trimmed by 5 bases and J by 5 bases, leaving 16 bases between them. The chain couples TRBV7-9 to TRBJ2-4, with D perhaps TRBD1 or TRBD2 (7 bases each). The receptor comes from a young man in good health. Some clones in this sample may be carry-over from other donors' samples. The sequenced sample was naive CD8+ T cells from PBMCs. The CDR3 coding sequence is TGTGCCAGCAGCCCCAGGGGGGGTTTCGAAAACATTCAGTACTTC. Translating it yields CASSPRGGFENIQYF.